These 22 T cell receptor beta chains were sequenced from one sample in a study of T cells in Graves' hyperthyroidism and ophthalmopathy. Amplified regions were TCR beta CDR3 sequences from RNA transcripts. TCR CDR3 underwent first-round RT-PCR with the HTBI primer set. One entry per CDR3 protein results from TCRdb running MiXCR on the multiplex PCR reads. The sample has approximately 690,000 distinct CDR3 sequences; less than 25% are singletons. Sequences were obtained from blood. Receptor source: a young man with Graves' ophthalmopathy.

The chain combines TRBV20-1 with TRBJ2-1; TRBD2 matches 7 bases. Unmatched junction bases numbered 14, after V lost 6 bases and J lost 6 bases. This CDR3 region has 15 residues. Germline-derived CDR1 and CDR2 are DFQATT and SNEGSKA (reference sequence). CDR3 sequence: CSAPPIVAGFNEQFF. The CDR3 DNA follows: TGCAGTGCCCCGCCGATAGTAGCGGGTTTCAATGAGCAGTTCTTC.

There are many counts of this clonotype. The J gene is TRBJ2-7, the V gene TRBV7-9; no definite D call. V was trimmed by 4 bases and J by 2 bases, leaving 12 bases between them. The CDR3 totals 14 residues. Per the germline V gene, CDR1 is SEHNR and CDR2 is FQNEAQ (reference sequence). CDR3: CASSWEYKPYEQYF. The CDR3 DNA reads TGTGCCAGCAGCTGGGAATACAAGCCCTACGAGCAGTACTTC.

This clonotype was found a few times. The CDR3, as DNA: TGTGCCAGCAGCGTAGCGGAGGGGGGGCTCGGCTACACCTTC. It yields the protein CASSVAEGGLGYTF. The chain carries TRBV9 and TRBJ1-2; tentative D call: TRBD1 (6 bases). The CDR3 consists of 14 residues. Germline CDR1 reads SGDLS; CDR2 reads YYNGEE. The V and J ends lost 0 bases and 8 bases respectively, with 14 bases between them.

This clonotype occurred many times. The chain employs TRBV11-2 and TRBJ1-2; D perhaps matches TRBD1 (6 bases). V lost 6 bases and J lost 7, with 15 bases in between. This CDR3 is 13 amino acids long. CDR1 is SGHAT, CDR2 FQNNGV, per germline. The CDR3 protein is CASSSLRQVGYTF. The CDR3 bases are TGTGCCAGCAGTTCCCTCCGACAGGTTGGCTACACCTTC.

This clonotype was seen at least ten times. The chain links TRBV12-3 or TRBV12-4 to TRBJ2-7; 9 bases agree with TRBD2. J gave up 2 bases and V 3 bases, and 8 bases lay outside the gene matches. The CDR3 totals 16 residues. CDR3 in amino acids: CASSFVGGTSPYEQYF. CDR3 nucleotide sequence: TGTGCCAGCAGTTTCGTGGGGGGGACTAGCCCCTACGAGCAGTACTTC.

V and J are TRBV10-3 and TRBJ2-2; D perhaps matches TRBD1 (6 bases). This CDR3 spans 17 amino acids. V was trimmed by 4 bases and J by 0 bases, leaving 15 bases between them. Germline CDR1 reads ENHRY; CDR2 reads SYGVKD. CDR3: CAISGWMNRANTGELFF. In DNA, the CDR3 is TGTGCCATCAGTGGCTGGATGAACAGGGCGAACACCGGGGAGCTGTTTTTT.

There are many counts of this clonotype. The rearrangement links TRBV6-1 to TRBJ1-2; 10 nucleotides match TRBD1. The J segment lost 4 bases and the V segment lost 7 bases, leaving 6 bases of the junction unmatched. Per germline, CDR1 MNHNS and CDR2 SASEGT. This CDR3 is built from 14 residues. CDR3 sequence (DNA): TGTGCCAGCACCCTGGACAGGGGGATCTATGGCTACACCTTC. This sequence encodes CASTLDRGIYGYTF.

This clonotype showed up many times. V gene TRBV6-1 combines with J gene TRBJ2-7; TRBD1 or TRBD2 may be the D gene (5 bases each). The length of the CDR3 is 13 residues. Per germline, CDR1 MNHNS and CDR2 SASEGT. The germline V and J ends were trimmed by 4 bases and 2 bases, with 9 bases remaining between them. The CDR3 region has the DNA TGTGCCAGCAGTGGGGGACCTACCTACGAGCAGTACTTC. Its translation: CASSGGPTYEQYF.

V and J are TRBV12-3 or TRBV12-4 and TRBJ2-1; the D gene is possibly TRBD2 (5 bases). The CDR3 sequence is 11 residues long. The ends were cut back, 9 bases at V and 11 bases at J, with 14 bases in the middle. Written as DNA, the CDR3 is TGTGCCAGTCGCGTAGGGAGACAGCAGTTCTTC. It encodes CASRVGRQQFF.

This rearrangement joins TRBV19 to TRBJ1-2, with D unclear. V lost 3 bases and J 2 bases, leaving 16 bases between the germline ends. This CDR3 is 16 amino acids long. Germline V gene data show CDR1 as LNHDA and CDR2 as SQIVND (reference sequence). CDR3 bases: TGTGCCAGTAGTATTCAGTTTTGGGATTACAACTATGGCTACACCTTC. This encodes CASSIQFWDYNYGYTF. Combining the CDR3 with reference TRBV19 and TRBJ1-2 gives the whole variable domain DGGITQSPKYLFRKEGQNVTLSCEQNLNHDAMYWYRQDPGQGLRLIYYSQIVNDFQKGDIAEGYSVSREKKESFPLTVTSAQKNPTAFYLCASSIQFWDYNYGYTFGSGTRLTVV.

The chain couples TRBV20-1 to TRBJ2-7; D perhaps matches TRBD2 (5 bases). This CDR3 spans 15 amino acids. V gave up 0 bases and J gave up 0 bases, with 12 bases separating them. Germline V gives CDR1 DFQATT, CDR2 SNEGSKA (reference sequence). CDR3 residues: CSARDIVRDSYEQYF. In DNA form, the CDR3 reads TGCAGTGCTAGAGATATCGTCCGGGACTCCTACGAGCAGTACTTC.

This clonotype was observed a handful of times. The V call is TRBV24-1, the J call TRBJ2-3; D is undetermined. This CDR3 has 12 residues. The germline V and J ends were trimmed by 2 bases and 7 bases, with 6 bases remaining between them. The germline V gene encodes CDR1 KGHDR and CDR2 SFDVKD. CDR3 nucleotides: TGTGCCACCAGTGATTCTAAGTATACGCAGTATTTT. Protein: CATSDSKYTQYF.

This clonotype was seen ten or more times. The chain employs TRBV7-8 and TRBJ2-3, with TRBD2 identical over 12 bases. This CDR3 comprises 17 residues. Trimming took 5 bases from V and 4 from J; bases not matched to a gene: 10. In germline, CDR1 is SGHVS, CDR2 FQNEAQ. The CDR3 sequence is CASSLHPSGRDSDTQYF. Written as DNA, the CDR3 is TGTGCCAGCAGCCTTCACCCTAGCGGGAGGGACTCAGATACGCAGTATTTT.

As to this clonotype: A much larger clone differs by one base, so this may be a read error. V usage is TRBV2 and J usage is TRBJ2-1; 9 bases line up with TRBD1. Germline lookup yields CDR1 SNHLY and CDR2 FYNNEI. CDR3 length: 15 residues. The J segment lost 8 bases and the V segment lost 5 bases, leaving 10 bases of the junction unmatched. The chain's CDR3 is CASSRTGGDYDEQFF. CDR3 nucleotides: TGTGCCAGCAGTCGAACAGGGGGCGATTACGATGAGCAGTTCTTC.

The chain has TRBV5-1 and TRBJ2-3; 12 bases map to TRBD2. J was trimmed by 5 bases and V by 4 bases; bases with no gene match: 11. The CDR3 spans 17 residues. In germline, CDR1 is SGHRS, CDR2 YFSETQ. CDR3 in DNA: TGCGCCAGCAGCCCGCGGACTAGCGGGACCCTAGGAGATACGCAGTATTTT. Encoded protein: CASSPRTSGTLGDTQYF.

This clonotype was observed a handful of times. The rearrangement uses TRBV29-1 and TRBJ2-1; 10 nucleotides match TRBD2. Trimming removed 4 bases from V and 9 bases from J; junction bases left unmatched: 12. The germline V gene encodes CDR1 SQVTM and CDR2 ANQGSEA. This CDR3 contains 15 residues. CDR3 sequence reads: CSVGFSSGSDSEQFF. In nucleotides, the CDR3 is TGCAGCGTTGGATTTTCTAGCGGGAGTGACAGTGAGCAGTTCTTC.

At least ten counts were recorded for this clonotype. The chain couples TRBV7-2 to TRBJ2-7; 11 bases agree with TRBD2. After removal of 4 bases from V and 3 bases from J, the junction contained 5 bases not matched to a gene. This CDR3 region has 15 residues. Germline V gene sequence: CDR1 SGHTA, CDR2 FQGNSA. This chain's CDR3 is CASSSTGTSGYEQYF. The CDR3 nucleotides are TGTGCCAGCAGCTCTACCGGGACTAGCGGCTACGAGCAGTACTTC.

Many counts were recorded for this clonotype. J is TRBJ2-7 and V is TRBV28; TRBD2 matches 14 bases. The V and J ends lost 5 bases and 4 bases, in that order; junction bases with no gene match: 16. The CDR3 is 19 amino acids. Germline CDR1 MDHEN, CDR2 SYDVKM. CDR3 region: CASSPSRPGTSGRNYEQYF. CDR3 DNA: TGTGCCAGCAGTCCGAGCAGGCCCGGGACTAGCGGGAGAAATTACGAGCAGTACTTC. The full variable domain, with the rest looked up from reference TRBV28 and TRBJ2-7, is DVKVTQSSRYLVKRTGEKVFLECVQDMDHENMFWYRQDPGLGLRLIYFSYDVKMKEKGDIPEGYSVSREKKERFSLILESASTNQTSMYLCASSPSRPGTSGRNYEQYFGPGTRLTVT.

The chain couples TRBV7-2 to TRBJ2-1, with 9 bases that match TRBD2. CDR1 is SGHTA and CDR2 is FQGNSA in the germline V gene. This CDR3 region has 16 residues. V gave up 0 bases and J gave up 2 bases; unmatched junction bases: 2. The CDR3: CASSLARTSAYNEQFF. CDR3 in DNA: TGTGCCAGCAGCTTAGCCCGGACTAGCGCCTACAATGAGCAGTTCTTC.

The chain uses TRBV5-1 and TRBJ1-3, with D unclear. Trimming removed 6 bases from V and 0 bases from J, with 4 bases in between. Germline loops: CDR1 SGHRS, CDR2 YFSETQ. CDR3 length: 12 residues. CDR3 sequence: CASNFSGNTIYF. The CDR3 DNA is TGCGCCAGCAACTTCTCTGGAAACACCATATATTTT.

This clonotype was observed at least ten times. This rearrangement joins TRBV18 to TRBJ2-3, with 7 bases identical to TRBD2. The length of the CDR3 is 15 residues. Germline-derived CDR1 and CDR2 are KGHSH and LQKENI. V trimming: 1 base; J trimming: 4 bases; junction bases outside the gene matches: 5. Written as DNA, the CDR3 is TGTGCCAGCTCACCACGAGGGGCGGGAGCAGATACGCAGTATTTT. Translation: CASSPRGAGADTQYF.

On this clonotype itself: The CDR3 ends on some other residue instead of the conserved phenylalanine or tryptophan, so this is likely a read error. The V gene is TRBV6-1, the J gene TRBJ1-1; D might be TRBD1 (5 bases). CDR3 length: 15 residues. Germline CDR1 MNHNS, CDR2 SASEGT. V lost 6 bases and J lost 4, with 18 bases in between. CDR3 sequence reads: CASSPIKGTGTEAFS. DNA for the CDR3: TGTGCCAGCAGCCCAATAAAGGGGACCGGCACTGAAGCTTTCTCT.